Listed here is a single T cell receptor (beta chain). This record comes from a study of somatic mutations in cytotoxic T cells in rheumatoid arthritis. Sequencing used immunoSEQ multiplex PCR; TCRdb keeps in-frame clones, though not all of them. Of 6,500 to 7,000 clones listed, around 74% are singletons. This receptor was obtained from a woman aged 55-70 years in good health. Sample: CD8+ T cells sorted from blood.

The CDR3 reads CASSLTAGNTGELFF. CDR3 DNA sequence: TGTGCCAGCAGTTTAACAGCGGGGAACACCGGGGAGCTGTTTTTT. The chain has TRBV27 and TRBJ2-2; TRBD2 is a possible D gene (6 bases). Trimming pared 2 bases from V and 1 base from J, leaving 8 bases between. Germline V gene lookup returns CDR1 MNHEY and CDR2 SMNVEV (reference sequence). CDR3 length: 15 residues.